The clone carrying this TCR beta chain was observed a handful of times. As yet, its antigen is unknown. This entry comes from a study of T-cell memory formation after mild COVID-19. About the research overall: The two donors had largely donor-specific TCR clusters.

Study outcomes and limitations: SARS-CoV-2 specificity was not confirmed for second-wave clones peaking on day 37. Most CD4+ clones that shrank were in CM and EM, while CD8+ ones turned up in EMRA.

5'RACE primed at constant segments yielded TCR alpha and TCR beta cDNA libraries bearing sample barcodes and UMIs. In TCRdb, the 5' RACE reads were re-called with MiXCR into one record per CDR3 protein. The sample shows roughly 560,000 distinct CDR3 sequences, roughly 20% of them seen only once. The CDR3 is 12 amino acids. Germline V lookup: CDR1 DFQATT, CDR2 SNEGSKA (reference sequence). V and J are TRBV20-1 and TRBJ1-2; D not resolved. This TCR was sampled from an adult woman who had mild COVID-19 (a few samples of this study predate the infection). Cell type and time point are not known. Material: PBMCs or a T cell subset sorted from them (not recorded which). This CDR3 reads CSYFRTNYGYTF. The CDR3 DNA sequence: TGCAGCTACTTCAGGACTAACTATGGCTACACCTTC.